The rows below give T cell receptor beta chains drawn from one sample of a study of Ad26.COV2.S vaccination and SARS-CoV-2 variants. The table came from immunoSEQ multiplex PCR; TCRdb's copy has only in-frame clones and leaves some out. The sample has over 400,000 clones, 80% to 95% seen once. Sequencing was performed on peripheral blood, taken in a trial of Ad26.COV2.S vaccine versus placebo. The source is a person aged 18 to 59 who received the Ad26.COV2.S COVID-19 vaccine or a placebo. Both conserved end residues are part of each CDR3. D genes are given only for firm matches. Expanded clones are given a class, and other clones once, few, many or no size at all.

J	size	D	V	DNA	CDR3
TRBJ2-2	few	.	TRBV7-2	TGTGCCAGCAGCTTAGACGTAGTGACCGGGGAGCTGTTTTTT	CASSLDVVTGELFF
TRBJ2-6	.	.	TRBV11-2	TGTGCCAGCAGCTTGGGTATGGGAGCTGGGGCCAACGTCCTGACTTTC	CASSLGMGAGANVLTF
TRBJ2-5	.	.	TRBV18	TGTGCCAGCTCACCAAAGGTCCGCGGGGTCAGGGAGACCCAGTACTTC	CASSPKVRGVRETQYF
TRBJ2-7	.	TRBD1	TRBV28	TGTGCCAGCAGGACATCGGGACAGGGGACCTACGAGCAGTACTTC	CASRTSGQGTYEQYF
TRBJ2-1	.	.	TRBV1	TGCACCAGCAGCCAAGACAGGTTCAGCCCGCCGATTTTGGATGAGCAGTTCTTC	CTSSQDRFSPPILDEQFF
TRBJ1-4	.	.	TRBV20-1	TGCAGTGCCAGAGTTGGGGAAAAACTGTTTTTT	CSARVGEKLFF
TRBJ2-7	.	.	TRBV19	TGTGCCAGTAGTACTAAATCAGGTGACAGCTCCTACGAGCAGTACTTC	CASSTKSGDSSYEQYF
TRBJ2-7	.	TRBD1	TRBV9	TGTGCCAGCAGCCTGGGGACAGGGGTCTACGAGCAGTACTTC	CASSLGTGVYEQYF
TRBJ2-7	.	.	TRBV7-9	TGTGCCAGCAGCTTAGGGGACGGACTTGGGGAGCAGTACTTC	CASSLGDGLGEQYF
TRBJ1-1	.	.	TRBV6-2/TRBV6-3	TGTGCCAGCAGTTACCAGAACACTGAAGCTTTCTTT	CASSYQNTEAFF
TRBJ2-1	once	TRBD2	TRBV24-1	TGTGCCACCAGTGAACCACTAGCGGGAGTTGAGCAGCTCTTC	CATSEPLAGVEQLF
TRBJ2-7	.	.	TRBV7-8	TGTGCCAGCAGCTTAGCGTCTTTCCAAACCTACGAGCAGTACTTC	CASSLASFQTYEQYF
TRBJ2-3	.	.	TRBV29-1	TGCAGCGTTGAAGCGGATTGTGGGTGTGAGCTGATGACAAGCACAGATACGCAGTATTTT	CSVEADCGCELMTSTDTQYF
TRBJ2-1	few	TRBD2	TRBV2	TGTGCCAGCAGTGAACTCCGACTAGCGGGAGACAATGAGCAGTTCTTC	CASSELRLAGDNEQFF
TRBJ2-1	.	TRBD2	TRBV5-4	TGTGCCAGCAGCTTGGAAGCGGGAGGGCCCGGTGAGCAGTTCTTC	CASSLEAGGPGEQFF
TRBJ1-1	.	.	TRBV6-5	TGTGCCAGCAGTTACTCATCAGGCTATATGAACACTGAAGCTTTCTTT	CASSYSSGYMNTEAFF
TRBJ2-7	.	.	TRBV11-2	TGTGCCAGCAGCTTAGCCGGGACGGCCCACTACGAGCAGTACTTC	CASSLAGTAHYEQYF
TRBJ1-3	.	.	TRBV30	TGTGCCTGGAGTGTTAGCAGCTCTGGAAACACCATATATTTT	CAWSVSSSGNTIYF
TRBJ1-5	.	.	TRBV30	TGTGCCTGGAAGGGGGGGAAGGGGCAGCCCCAGCATTTT	CAWKGGKGQPQHF
TRBJ2-5	.	.	TRBV29-1	TGCAGCGTCACACCCGCCGGGTCTTCGGAGACCCAGTACTTC	CSVTPAGSSETQYF
TRBJ1-2	.	TRBD1	TRBV7-9	TGTGCCAGCAGCTTAACCGGGACAGGGTTCTATGGCTACACCTTC	CASSLTGTGFYGYTF
TRBJ2-2	.	.	TRBV10-3	TGTGCCATCAGTGACAGCCCCGGGGAGCTGTTTTTT	CAISDSPGELFF
TRBJ2-7	.	.	TRBV7-2	TGTGCCAGCAGCCCCCTAGGCTCCTACGAGCAGTACTTC	CASSPLGSYEQYF
TRBJ2-1	once	.	TRBV7-3	TGTGCCAGCAGTCCACTAGCCTACAATGAGCAGTTCTTC	CASSPLAYNEQFF
TRBJ2-1	.	.	TRBV5-6	TGTGCCAGCAGCTTTGCGGACAATTACAATGAGCAGTTCTTC	CASSFADNYNEQFF
TRBJ1-1	few	.	TRBV18	TGTGCCAGCACAATCTCGGTTGCGACTGAAGCTTTCTTT	CASTISVATEAFF
TRBJ2-3	once	.	TRBV7-9	TGTGCCAGCAGCTTAAGGCAGGTCGGCACAGATACGCAGTATTTT	CASSLRQVGTDTQYF
TRBJ2-7	.	TRBD1	TRBV15	TGTGCCACCAGCAGCTACAGGGGACGCACCACCTACGAGCAGTACTTC	CATSSYRGRTTYEQYF
TRBJ2-2	few	.	TRBV5-8	TGTGCCAGCAGCTTGACTACACTGACCGGGGAGCTGTTTTTT	CASSLTTLTGELFF
TRBJ1-2	.	TRBD1	TRBV27	TGTGCCAGCAGCCTCGGGACAGGGCGTTTCCCTAACTATGGCTACACCTTC	CASSLGTGRFPNYGYTF
TRBJ2-1	.	.	TRBV2	TGTGCCAGCAGTGAAGATGGCGGGGGCTTTAATGAGCAGTTCTTC	CASSEDGGGFNEQFF
TRBJ1-5	.	TRBD1	TRBV9	TGTGCCAGCAGCGTTGGGACAGGGTTTAATCAGCCCCAGCATTTT	CASSVGTGFNQPQHF
TRBJ1-6	once	.	TRBV28	TGTGCCAGCAGTGGACTACGGGCTCAAAGCTCCTATAATTCACCCCTCCACTTT	CASSGLRAQSSYNSPLHF
TRBJ1-1	.	.	TRBV5-5	TGTGCCAGCACAGCAGTTACGCTGAACACTGAAGCTTTCTTT	CASTAVTLNTEAFF
TRBJ2-5	.	.	TRBV7-6	TGTGCCAGCAGCTTAATCGACAGCCAAGAGACCCAGTACTTC	CASSLIDSQETQYF
TRBJ1-2	.	.	TRBV14	TGTGCCAGCAGCCAAAGTGGGACCGTTGGTGGTGGCTACACCTTC	CASSQSGTVGGGYTF
TRBJ2-7	.	.	TRBV27	TGTGCCAGCAGTACTACAAGGGGTTCCTACGAGCAGTACTTC	CASSTTRGSYEQYF
TRBJ1-1	.	.	TRBV13	TGTGCCAGCAGCTTAGGGAGGGTCTTGGGCATGAACACTGAAGCTTTCTTT	CASSLGRVLGMNTEAFF
TRBJ1-1	.	.	TRBV20-1	TGCAGTGCTAGTCGAGGTTTGGCCACTGAAGCTTTCTTT	CSASRGLATEAFF
TRBJ2-7	.	TRBD1	TRBV5-4	TGTGCCAGCAACTTGGGGGGGACAGGGGGTCCCTACGAGCAGTACTTC	CASNLGGTGGPYEQYF
TRBJ2-1	.	TRBD2	TRBV5-1	TGCGCCAGCAGCGAAACTAGCGGTTTGGGGCAGTTCTTC	CASSETSGLGQFF
TRBJ2-7	.	TRBD2	TRBV7-4	TGTGCCAGCAGCTTGGGACTAGCGGGAGTAGACTTCTACGAGCAGTACTTC	CASSLGLAGVDFYEQYF
TRBJ2-7	.	.	TRBV2	TGTGCCAGCAGTGGGGCCGTCCTGGGGATCCACGAGCAGTACTTC	CASSGAVLGIHEQYF
TRBJ2-3	.	TRBD2	TRBV19	TGTGCCAGTAGAGCCGCGGGAGGGCTATCCGATACGCAGTATTTT	CASRAAGGLSDTQYF
TRBJ2-7	.	TRBD1	TRBV7-8	TGTGCCAGCAGCTTGGGACAGCTCTACGAGCAGTACTTC	CASSLGQLYEQYF
TRBJ1-1	.	.	TRBV4-3	TGCGCCAGCAGCCAAGATTGGGGGGGGGCAGCTTTCTTT	CASSQDWGGAAFF
TRBJ2-7	.	TRBD1	TRBV29-1	TGCAGCGTTAACCTTAGGGGGCCCTACGAGCAGTACTTC	CSVNLRGPYEQYF
TRBJ2-7	.	.	TRBV5-5	TGTGCCAGCAGCTGGGAGGGGGGCACAGCCTACGAGCAGTACTTC	CASSWEGGTAYEQYF
TRBJ2-1	.	.	TRBV27	TGTGCCAGCAGTTTATCGCAACAGCTGGGCAATGAGCAGTTCTTC	CASSLSQQLGNEQFF
TRBJ1-5	.	.	TRBV28	TGTGCCAGCAGTCCCTACAGGGTCCGTCAGCCCCAGCATTTT	CASSPYRVRQPQHF
TRBJ1-1	.	TRBD1	TRBV7-9	TGTGCCAGCAGCAACAGGGGGGGCACTGAAGCTTTCTTT	CASSNRGGTEAFF
TRBJ1-3	once	.	TRBV28	TGTGCCAGCAGTACTCCAGGGTTGGCTGGAAACACCATATATTTT	CASSTPGLAGNTIYF
TRBJ1-3	.	TRBD1	TRBV7-2	TGTGCCAGTACCCGAGACAGGGGGCCTGGAAACACCATATATTTT	CASTRDRGPGNTIYF